Listed here is a single T cell receptor (beta chain). Its antigen has not been determined. No much larger clone exists at a distance of one base, and base qualities are not known. The CDR3 regions of human TCRbeta chains were subjected to immunosequencing. Per the source publication's procedure: Repertoire TCRs were checked for matches against a reference library of SARS-CoV-2-specific TCRs that had been generated using the MIRA antigen-specificity platform. Breadth meant the fraction of unique TCRs that were SARS-CoV-2-associated, whereas depth meant the fraction of total T cells that were SARS-CoV-2-associated. Using the MIRA data, every spike-specific TCR was mapped to the spike region that the TCR reacted to and assigned to either a CD4 or a CD8 class. Log10-transformed breadth and depth values were compared by one-way ANOVA with Sidak's multiple comparisons tests. Held by TCRdb, this immuneACCESS table contains in-frame sequences only and omits some clones. Under half of the omission traces to an unresolved V gene where checked; the cause of the rest is unknown. The V and J calls and the clone size are those of that table, but D and trimming were determined from the DNA. This sample is represented by some 200,000 clones; more than 85% of them were singletons. The ten largest clonotypes hold about 3.5% of the sample.

The data belong to a study of T cell responses to AZD1222 COVID-19 vaccine (dated by TCRdb to about 2021). At the level of the whole study: A total of just over 230 trial participants underwent TCR sequencing, of whom 200 to 220 received two doses of AZD1222 and approximately 25 received two doses of the MenACWY control vaccine. Trial participants were enrolled into age subgroups of 18-55, 56-69 and 70-plus years, which contained around 150, 28 and 57 TCR-sequenced participants, respectively. Overall study results and their limits: Participants were mostly white British, with more females than males. The authors suggested clonal diversity may have been underestimated. Epitopes outside the regions mutated in the B.1.351 and B.1.1.7 variants were reportedly recognized by nearly half of the unique spike-specific TCRs. Vaccine-associated CD4 TCRs spanned the whole spike protein, with dominant responses in regions 160-218 and 743-854. After two AZD1222 doses, spike-specific TCR breadth and depth were significantly higher than at day 0 and than in MenACWY recipients. Conclusions about previously exposed vaccinees are limited because only 5 or 6 AZD1222 recipients were SARS-CoV-2 seropositive at baseline. The 56-69-year group was small, and its depth increase did not reach significance, likely because of low power. Because no day 14 peak-response samples were available, repertoires were characterized only after the peak T cell response.

Relative to germline, V is 7 bases shorter and J is 3 bases shorter, with 24 bases between their ends. CDR1 and CDR2, looked up from the germline V gene, are MDHEN and SYDVKM. From cysteine to phenylalanine, the CDR3 is 17 amino acids long. Only the CDR3 portion is preserved as DNA: 51 bases, with reading frame beginning at the first base. Reading the label with the study, this specimen's time point is: about 28 days (+/-7) after the second vaccine dose. Because spike-specific TCR depth and breadth did not differ between the two schedules, AZD1222 recipients who got a second dose at roughly 4 weeks were pooled with those who got a second dose at roughly 12 weeks. Samples from vaccinated people were obtained from the UK trials COV001 and COV002, which included a single-blind randomized controlled phase 2/3 trial of AZD1222 (ChAdOx1 nCoV-19) in healthy adults. Trial participant PBMC samples were collected at day 0 and day 28 after the second dose for TCRbeta chain sequencing.

Sequenced material: peripheral blood, taken 28 days after the second AZD1222 dose. The receptor chain draws on TRBV28 and TRBJ1-2; the D region possibly corresponds to TRBD1 (5 bases align). The TCR sequence derives from an adult who received the AZD1222 COVID-19 vaccine. The DNA sequence follows: TGTGCCAGCACCCCGAGCGGGAACAGGCCCGGGCACTATGGCTACACCTTC. Its product reads: CASTPSGNRPGHYGYTF.